This T cell receptor beta chain originates from a study of T-cell reconstitution after alpha-beta-depleted transplantation in children. Preparation of the TCRbeta library used unique molecular identifiers. From the PCR reads, TCRdb called clonotypes with MiXCR, one entry per CDR3 protein. Among roughly 350,000 distinct CDR3 sequences listed, about a tenth were seen once. This clonotype has only a few counts. Germline assignment: CDR1 LNHNV and CDR2 YYDKDF (reference sequence). V lost 6 bases and J lost 1, with 12 bases in between. This CDR3 has 14 residues. This clonotype was sampled from a human donor who donated a stem cell graft to a child with acute lymphoblastic leukemia. This specimen was PBMCs from the stem cell graft donor, taken from the stem cell graft. The J gene is TRBJ1-1, the V gene TRBV15; perhaps TRBD1 as D (6 bases). The CDR3 DNA reads as TGTGCCACCAGACCACAGGGTTCGAACACTGAAGCTTTCTTT. Translated: CATRPQGSNTEAFF.